This T cell receptor (beta chain) emerged from a study of shared clonotypes between healthy human individuals. Study-wide results and caveats: Naive subsets generally exceeded memory subsets in estimated richness.

Details on this clone: What it recognizes is unknown.

This CDR3 has 17 residues. Germline V lookup: CDR1 SGHRS, CDR2 YFSETQ. V shed 0 bases and J shed 2 bases, with 16 bases lying between them. Running of the assay took place at deep level. Here immunoSEQ multiplex PCR was the method, and the copy in TCRdb shows in-frame clones only, minus some. This sample has about 2 million clones; approximately 94% occur once, and the top ten carry more than 0.95%. Selected positively for CCR7 and CD45RO-negative, naive CD8 cells excluded terminally differentiated effector memory CD45RA+ cells. Sample: naive CD8+ T cells sorted from blood. The chain recombines TRBV5-1 with TRBJ2-3, with D unclear. This clonotype was sampled from a man aged 18 to 29 in good health. CDR3 sequence: CASSLAVKPDNTDTQYF. Written as DNA, the CDR3 is TGCGCCAGCAGCTTGGCCGTAAAGCCCGACAACACAGATACGCAGTATTTT.